This passage covers 27 T cell receptor beta chains from one sample sequenced in a study of graft-versus-host responses after intestinal transplantation. These TCRs' antigens remain unknown. Repertoires were generated with immunoSEQ multiplex PCR, while TCRdb's copy carries only in-frame clones and drops some. The sample has around 90,000 clones; just under 95% are singletons. Here the sequenced sample was unstimulated CD8+ T cells sorted from spleen or lymph node cells, taken before transplant. The receptors here all came from a human donor who was the organ donor for an intestinal transplant.

The chain recombines TRBV11-2 with TRBJ2-7; TRBD1 might be the D (7 bases). V was shortened by 5 bases and J by 4 bases, with 15 bases between the two germline ends. CDR1 and CDR2 (germline): SGHAT, FQNNGV. This CDR3 is 14 amino acids long. The CDR3 protein is CASSIGRGRYEQYF. For the CDR3, the DNA is TGTGCCAGCAGCATAGGCAGGGGGAGGTACGAGCAGTACTTC.

The chain couples TRBV9 to TRBJ1-2; D is uncertain. Trimming cost V 0 bases and J 3 bases, with 9 bases left between them. The germline gives CDR1 SGDLS, CDR2 YYNGEE. This CDR3 is built from 14 residues. The CDR3 is CASSVDLLDYGYTF. In nucleotides, the CDR3 is TGTGCCAGCAGCGTAGACCTTTTAGACTATGGCTACACCTTC.

V is TRBV13 and J is TRBJ2-5, with 7 bases that match TRBD2. V trimming: 1 base; J trimming: 2 bases; junction bases outside the gene matches: 7. Germline V CDR1 and CDR2: PRHDT, FYEKMQ (reference sequence). The CDR3 sequence is 16 residues long. CDR3 loop: CASSLAARGMQETQYF. The CDR3 DNA reads as TGTGCCAGCAGCTTAGCTGCGCGGGGGATGCAAGAGACCCAGTACTTC.

The rearrangement uses TRBV6-1 and TRBJ1-2; a possible D gene is TRBD1 (6 bases). CDR3 length equals 15 residues. CDR1 is MNHNS, CDR2 SASEGT, per germline. With 2 bases removed from V and 2 bases from J, the gap between germline ends came to 12 bases. The CDR3 protein is CASSESSGGNYGYTF. DNA of the CDR3: TGTGCCAGCAGTGAATCTTCGGGGGGCAACTATGGCTACACCTTC.

The chain joins TRBV6-5 to TRBJ1-2, with unresolved D. V gave up 2 bases and J gave up 5 bases, with 12 bases separating them. CDR3 size: 14 residues. The germline CDR1 and CDR2 sequences are MNHEY and SVGAGI. The CDR3 region has the DNA TGTGCCAGCAGTTACCTACCACGGTGGTATGGCTACACCTTC. Protein product: CASSYLPRWYGYTF.

Here the CDR3 DNA reads TGTGCCAGCAGCGCCCCTTATCAGGGACAGTTGAACACTGAAGCTTTCTTT. It encodes CASSAPYQGQLNTEAFF. This chain links TRBV7-9 with TRBJ1-1, with 7 bases identical to TRBD1. The junction had 12 bases not matched to a gene; V was cut back by 5 bases and J by 0 bases. Germline V CDR1 and CDR2: SEHNR, FQNEAQ (reference sequence). CDR3 size: 17 residues.

This chain connects TRBV9 to TRBJ2-1; 9 bases line up with TRBD1. The junction had 6 bases not matched to a gene; V was cut back by 3 bases and J by 5 bases. Per germline, CDR1 SGDLS and CDR2 YYNGEE. The CDR3 runs 15 residues. For the CDR3, the DNA is TGTGCCAGCAGCGCTCGGGACAGGGCGGACAATGAGCAGTTCTTC. This sequence encodes CASSARDRADNEQFF.

The chain couples TRBV4-1 to TRBJ2-1; possible D gene TRBD2, 6 bases. Germline V gene lookup returns CDR1 MGHRA and CDR2 YSYEKL. Trimming cost V 1 base and J 2 bases, with 15 bases left between them. CDR3 length: 17 residues. For the CDR3, the DNA is TGCGCCAGCAGCCAAGTCCCGATAGCGGATCCCTACAATGAGCAGTTCTTC. This gives the protein CASSQVPIADPYNEQFF.

This clone was detected a few times. V and J are TRBV5-6 and TRBJ1-1; a weak D match, TRBD1 (5 bases). Per germline, CDR1 SGHDT and CDR2 YYEEEE. V was pared by 3 bases and J by 7 bases, with 13 bases between. This CDR3 is built from 13 residues. In nucleotides, the CDR3 is TGTGCCAGCAGCTCCCAGGGAACTGGTGAAGCTTTCTTT. Its protein is CASSSQGTGEAFF.

This sequence joins TRBV7-9 and TRBJ1-5; TRBD1 matches at 7 bases. CDR3 length equals 16 residues. Trimming removed 5 bases from V and 0 bases from J; junction bases left unmatched: 7. Per germline, CDR1 SEHNR and CDR2 FQNEAQ (reference sequence). The CDR3 protein is CASSQTGLYSNQPQHF. CDR3 nucleotides: TGTGCCAGCAGCCAGACAGGGCTTTATAGCAATCAGCCCCAGCATTTT.

The chain links TRBV12-5 to TRBJ2-3; no firm D call. The CDR3 loop spans 15 amino acids. The germline V gene has CDR1 LGHNT and CDR2 FRNRAP. V was pared by 0 bases and J by 6 bases, with 13 bases between. The CDR3 region has the DNA TGTGCTAGTGGTTTGGTACTCCGGGTGCACGATACGCAGTATTTT. Encoded protein: CASGLVLRVHDTQYF.

The J gene is TRBJ2-3, the V gene TRBV6-5, with 7 bases fitting TRBD2. The CDR3 sequence is 15 residues long. CDR1 is MNHEY and CDR2 is SVGAGI in the germline V gene. V dropped 5 bases and J dropped 2; count of bases not matched to a gene: 7. In nucleotides, the CDR3 is TGTGCCAGCAGTCCCGGCGGGGGAGCCACAGATACGCAGTATTTT. Protein sequence: CASSPGGGATDTQYF.

This chain links TRBV13 with TRBJ1-1, with a weak D call TRBD1 (5 bases). The V end lost 5 bases, the J end lost 1 base, and 11 bases lay between the germline ends. The CDR3 runs 14 residues. Germline V lookup: CDR1 PRHDT, CDR2 FYEKMQ (reference sequence). The CDR3 DNA follows: TGTGCCAGCAGCCGGGGGAGGGGGAACACTGAAGCTTTCTTT. Protein product: CASSRGRGNTEAFF. Using reference TRBV13 and TRBJ1-1 for the parts outside the CDR3, the full variable domain is AAGVIQSPRHLIKEKRETATLKCYPIPRHDTVYWYQQGPGQDPQFLISFYEKMQSDKGSIPDRFSAQQFSDYHSELNMSSLELGDSALYFCASSRGRGNTEAFFGQGTRLTVV.

This CDR3 reads CASLGQLLNEQYF. In nucleotides, the CDR3 is TGTGCCAGCTTGGGACAGTTGTTGAACGAGCAGTACTTC. The V and J genes are TRBV2 and TRBJ2-7; 7 positions match TRBD1. This CDR3 comprises 13 residues. Germline V gene lookup returns CDR1 SNHLY and CDR2 FYNNEI. V gave up 8 bases and J gave up 5 bases; unmatched junction bases: 9.

Only one count was recorded for this clone. This chain uses TRBV27 with TRBJ2-3, with 8 nucleotides matching TRBD1. The CDR3 is 14 amino acids. The trim removed 6 bases at V and 4 bases at J, leaving 6 bases unmatched. Germline CDR1 is MNHEY and CDR2 is SMNVEV (reference sequence). The CDR3 loop reads CASSRGLLADTQYF. The CDR3 DNA reads TGTGCCAGCAGCAGGGGGCTTTTGGCAGATACGCAGTATTTT.

The rearrangement links TRBV10-3 to TRBJ1-2; the D is unclear. The V end lost 4 bases, the J end lost 0 bases, and 12 bases lay between the germline ends. Germline values: CDR1 ENHRY, CDR2 SYGVKD. This CDR3 is 15 amino acids long. CDR3 coding DNA: TGTGCCATCAGTGGGTCCATGGAGGCTAACTATGGCTACACCTTC. Translating it yields CAISGSMEANYGYTF.

V is TRBV5-6 and J is TRBJ2-3; maybe TRBD2 (6 bases). The CDR3 spans 15 residues. V was cut by 4 bases and J by 4 bases, with 16 bases left in between. Germline CDR1 and CDR2: SGHDT and YYEEEE. CDR3 loop: CASSAVRGMADTQYF. CDR3 bases: TGTGCCAGCAGCGCCGTCCGGGGGATGGCAGATACGCAGTATTTT.

The V gene is TRBV15, the J gene TRBJ1-1; D ambiguous. This CDR3 spans 13 amino acids. V shed 4 bases and J shed 4 bases, with 10 bases lying between them. CDR1 and CDR2 (germline): LNHNV, YYDKDF (reference sequence). This CDR3 reads CATSKSSSTEAFF. The CDR3 coding sequence is TGTGCCACCAGCAAGAGTTCTTCCACTGAAGCTTTCTTT.

V usage is TRBV11-2 and J usage is TRBJ2-1; the D gene is possibly TRBD2 (5 bases). The CDR3 is 15 residues long. V shed 5 bases and J shed 7 bases, with 18 bases lying between them. Germline values: CDR1 SGHAT, CDR2 FQNNGV. CDR3 protein: CASSPASSSGNEQFF. Written as DNA, the CDR3 is TGTGCCAGCAGCCCAGCTAGCTCTTCCGGGAATGAGCAGTTCTTC.

The CDR3 spells CASSSLTGGDYEQYF. The CDR3 DNA reads TGTGCCAGCAGCTCCCTTACGGGGGGGGACTACGAGCAGTACTTC. The V gene is TRBV5-4, the J gene TRBJ2-7; 8 nucleotides align to TRBD2. Germline CDR1 is SGHNT and CDR2 is YYREEE (reference sequence). After removal of 3 bases from V and 3 bases from J, the junction contained 8 bases not matched to a gene. The CDR3 runs to 15 residues.

The chain links TRBV15 to TRBJ1-4; 8 nucleotides align to TRBD1. CDR1 LNHNV and CDR2 YYDKDF come from the germline V gene (reference sequence). CDR3 length: 13 residues. With 5 bases clipped from V and 8 bases from J, the junction kept 4 bases outside the gene matches. Here the CDR3 reads CATSPRDREKLFF. CDR3 in DNA: TGTGCCACCAGCCCCCGGGACAGGGAAAAACTGTTTTTT.

The count of this clone is one. The V call is TRBV15, the J call TRBJ2-7, with D possibly being TRBD2 (5 bases). The CDR3 runs 13 residues. Germline V gives CDR1 LNHNV, CDR2 YYDKDF (reference sequence). Trimming pared 1 base from V and 4 bases from J, leaving 8 bases between. The CDR3 DNA reads TGTGCCACCAGCAGAGGGTCGGGGTACGAGCAGTACTTC. Amino acids: CATSRGSGYEQYF.

J is TRBJ1-4 and V is TRBV11-2; the D is unclear. Trimming took off 4 bases at V and 8 bases at J, with 14 bases between the two ends. Germline V CDR1 and CDR2: SGHAT, FQNNGV. The CDR3 sequence is 14 residues long. CDR3 protein: CASSSDEGVEKLFF. In nucleotides, the CDR3 is TGTGCCAGCAGCTCCGATGAGGGCGTAGAAAAACTGTTTTTT.

In its sample, this clone was seen once. The rearrangement uses TRBV7-3 and TRBJ2-5, with TRBD2 as a possible D gene (6 bases). This CDR3 contains 16 residues. Trimming took 1 base from V and 1 from J, leaving 13 bases between them. Germline V gene lookup returns CDR1 SGHTA and CDR2 FQGTGA. The CDR3 bases are TGTGCCAGCAGCTTAATCGGGGGAGCCCCCCAAGAGACCCAGTACTTC. It translates to CASSLIGGAPQETQYF.

V is TRBV5-1 and J is TRBJ2-2; D not resolved. Per germline, CDR1 SGHRS and CDR2 YFSETQ. With 1 base removed from V and 6 bases from J, the gap between germline ends came to 7 bases. The CDR3 covers 13 residues. CDR3 nucleotides: TGCGCCAGCAGCTTGAGCCCGTCCGGGGAGCTGTTTTTT. This translates into CASSLSPSGELFF.

This chain links TRBV7-7 with TRBJ2-7; the match to TRBD2 covers 8 bases. CDR1 and CDR2 (germline): SSHAT, FNYEAQ (reference sequence). CDR3 length: 17 residues. V dropped 1 base and J dropped 1; count of bases not matched to a gene: 9. This CDR3 is CASSLVGMRGASYEQYF. CDR3 coding DNA: TGTGCCAGCAGCTTAGTCGGCATGCGGGGGGCGTCCTACGAGCAGTACTTC.

This chain links TRBV9 with TRBJ1-4, with 9 bases fitting TRBD1. CDR3 size: 14 residues. The V gene's germline CDR1 is SGDLS and CDR2 YYNGEE. The V and J ends lost 4 bases and 5 bases, in that order; junction bases with no gene match: 3. CDR3 coding DNA: TGTGCCAGCAGCCGCGGACAGGGGAATGAAAAACTGTTTTTT. It translates to CASSRGQGNEKLFF.